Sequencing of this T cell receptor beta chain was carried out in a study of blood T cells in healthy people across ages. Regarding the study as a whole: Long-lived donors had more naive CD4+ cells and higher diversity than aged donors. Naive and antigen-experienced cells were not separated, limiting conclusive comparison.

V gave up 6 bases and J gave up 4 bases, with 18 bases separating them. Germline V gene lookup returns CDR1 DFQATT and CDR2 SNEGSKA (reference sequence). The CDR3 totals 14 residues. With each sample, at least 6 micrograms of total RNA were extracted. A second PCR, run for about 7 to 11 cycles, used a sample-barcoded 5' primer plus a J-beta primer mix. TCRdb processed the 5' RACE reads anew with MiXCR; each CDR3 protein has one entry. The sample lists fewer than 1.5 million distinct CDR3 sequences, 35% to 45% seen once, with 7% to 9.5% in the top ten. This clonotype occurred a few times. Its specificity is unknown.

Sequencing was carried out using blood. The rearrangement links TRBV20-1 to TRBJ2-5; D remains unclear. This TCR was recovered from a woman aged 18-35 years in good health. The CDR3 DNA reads TGCAGTGCGCCTCCGACCACCAACCTAGAGACCCAGTACTTC. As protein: CSAPPTTNLETQYF.